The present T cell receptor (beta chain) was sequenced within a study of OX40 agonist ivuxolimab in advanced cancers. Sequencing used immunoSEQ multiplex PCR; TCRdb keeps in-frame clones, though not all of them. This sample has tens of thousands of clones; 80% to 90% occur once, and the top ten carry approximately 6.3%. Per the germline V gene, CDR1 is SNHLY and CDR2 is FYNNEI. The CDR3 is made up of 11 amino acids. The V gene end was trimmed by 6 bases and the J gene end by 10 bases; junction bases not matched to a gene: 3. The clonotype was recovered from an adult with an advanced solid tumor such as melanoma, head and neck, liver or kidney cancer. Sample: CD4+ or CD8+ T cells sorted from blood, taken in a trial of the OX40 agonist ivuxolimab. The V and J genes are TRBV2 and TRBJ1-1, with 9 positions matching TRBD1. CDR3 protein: CASRATGGAFF. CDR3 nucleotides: TGTGCCAGCAGGGCGACAGGGGGAGCTTTCTTT.